This TCR beta chain derives from a study of Ad26.COV2.S vaccination and SARS-CoV-2 variants. Method: immunoSEQ multiplex PCR; TCRdb's copy keeps in-frame clones and lacks some. The sample carries around 400,000 clones, 83% recorded once. Treatment noted: around 19 received Ad26.COV2.S at low or high dose, single or two shots; about 5 received placebo; per-sample allocation not given. Day 63 after the first injection of vaccine or placebo was the sampling time. The CDR3 totals 13 residues. Germline V gives CDR1 MNHEY, CDR2 SVGAGI. Deletions cut 6 bases from V and 9 bases from J, with 16 bases between. Source: peripheral blood, taken in a trial of Ad26.COV2.S vaccine versus placebo. The origin of this receptor is a person between 18 and 59 years old who received the Ad26.COV2.S COVID-19 vaccine or a placebo. V usage is TRBV6-5 and J usage is TRBJ2-3, with a possible D match to TRBD2 (6 bases). The chain's CDR3 is CASRLLGGGTQYF. In DNA, the CDR3 is TGTGCCAGCAGACTCCTGGGGGGTGGCACGCAGTATTTT.